The next 32 T cell receptor beta chains were all read from a single sample in a study of CD8 T cells in ankylosing spondylitis. TCRdb reprocessed the 5' RACE reads via MiXCR and lists one record per CDR3 protein. The top ten hold around 1% of the sample, which has 350,000 or so distinct CDR3 sequences, roughly 14% seen once. Sequencing was done on a sample of blood, either unsorted or a sorted T cell fraction (not recorded which). The receptors here all came from a male donor with ankylosing spondylitis or in good health (not recorded which).

This clonotype has just a few counts. The chain has TRBV3-1 and TRBJ1-1, with D perhaps TRBD1 (6 bases). V was cut by 2 bases and J by 4 bases, with 14 bases left in between. The CDR3 runs 15 residues. The germline gives CDR1 LGHDT, CDR2 YNNKEL (reference sequence). The CDR3 nucleotides read TGTGCCAGCAGCCAAAGTGGCAGGGGAGTCACTGAAGCTTTCTTT. This translates into CASSQSGRGVTEAFF.

This clonotype has just a few counts. This chain links TRBV12-5 with TRBJ2-5, with D possibly matching TRBD1 (6 bases). The CDR3 covers 14 residues. Per the germline V gene, CDR1 is LGHNT and CDR2 is FRNRAP. V was trimmed by 1 base and J by 0 bases, leaving 6 bases between them. The CDR3 DNA reads as TGTGCTAGTGGTTTGGACAGGGACCAAGAGACCCAGTACTTC. It is translated as CASGLDRDQETQYF.

V usage is TRBV3-1 and J usage is TRBJ2-7; TRBD1 agrees at 7 bases. The germline V gene encodes CDR1 LGHDT and CDR2 YNNKEL (reference sequence). The V gene end was trimmed by 4 bases and the J gene end by 6 bases; junction bases not matched to a gene: 3. The CDR3 has 12 amino acids. CDR3 protein: CASSPGTAEQYF. In nucleotides, the CDR3 is TGTGCCAGCAGCCCCGGGACAGCCGAGCAGTACTTC.

The chain carries TRBV12-3 or TRBV12-4 and TRBJ2-7; 8 nucleotides agree with TRBD2. V was clipped by 2 bases and J by 7 bases; unmatched bases: 13. The CDR3 covers 16 residues. The chain's CDR3 is CASSLNGGAIFGEQYF. The CDR3 DNA reads TGTGCCAGCAGTTTAAACGGGGGGGCGATATTCGGGGAGCAGTACTTC.

This clonotype was observed a handful of times. This rearrangement joins TRBV6-1 to TRBJ2-7; D unresolved. This CDR3 spans 15 amino acids. Germline V CDR1 and CDR2: MNHNS, SASEGT. V dropped 7 bases and J dropped 6 bases, with 22 bases sitting between them. The CDR3 DNA reads as TGTGCCAGCACCCCCAGGCTAGAGTCGAATCGCGAGCAGTACTTC. Translating it yields CASTPRLESNREQYF.

This sequence joins TRBV5-5 and TRBJ1-2, with no clear D. Germline CDR1 and CDR2: SGHKS and YYEKEE (reference sequence). This CDR3 is 13 amino acids long. Trimming cost V 0 bases and J 1 base, with 4 bases left between them. DNA for the CDR3: TGTGCCAGCAGCTTGGAATTTAACTATGGCTACACCTTC. Protein: CASSLEFNYGYTF.

J is TRBJ1-1 and V is TRBV5-1; D is perhaps TRBD1 (5 bases). CDR1 and CDR2 from the germline V gene are SGHRS and YFSETQ. Trimming stripped 4 bases from V and 6 bases from J, with 13 bases between. This CDR3 is built from 13 residues. The CDR3 loop reads CASSPGLGAEAFF. CDR3 sequence (DNA): TGCGCCAGCAGCCCGGGACTGGGAGCTGAAGCTTTCTTT. The full variable domain, completed using reference TRBV5-1 and TRBJ1-1, is KAGVTQTPRYLIKTRGQQVTLSCSPISGHRSVSWYQQTPGQGLQFLFEYFSETQRNKGNFPGRFSGRQFSNSRSEMNVSTLELGDSALYLCASSPGLGAEAFFGQGTRLTVV.

The chain employs TRBV5-1 and TRBJ1-2; tentatively, D is TRBD1 (5 bases). V was shortened by 1 base and J by 3 bases, with 10 bases between the two germline ends. CDR1 SGHRS and CDR2 YFSETQ come from the germline V gene. This CDR3 region has 14 residues. CDR3 protein: CASSLLLGDYGYTF. As DNA, the CDR3 is TGCGCCAGCAGCTTGTTATTGGGGGACTATGGCTACACCTTC.

This clonotype was seen a handful of times. V gene TRBV11-2 combines with J gene TRBJ2-7; 7 positions agree with TRBD1. This CDR3 is built from 13 residues. CDR1 and CDR2 from the germline V gene are SGHAT and FQNNGV. The junction had 5 bases not matched to a gene; V was cut back by 4 bases and J by 5 bases. The CDR3 region is CASSSDRVNEQYF. Written as DNA, the CDR3 is TGTGCCAGCAGCTCTGACAGGGTTAACGAGCAGTACTTC.

The chain joins TRBV9 to TRBJ2-3, with 9 bases identical to TRBD1. CDR3 length: 15 amino acids. The germline CDR1 and CDR2 sequences are SGDLS and YYNGEE. V lost 0 bases, J lost 5 bases, and 4 bases stayed unmatched. In nucleotides, the CDR3 is TGTGCCAGCAGCGTAGGGGGACAGGGCAAAGATACGCAGTATTTT. Amino acids: CASSVGGQGKDTQYF. The full variable domain, its missing parts supplied by reference TRBV9 and TRBJ2-3, is DSGVTQTPKHLITATGQRVTLRCSPRSGDLSVYWYQQSLDQGLQFLIQYYNGEERAKGNILERFSAQQFPDLHSELNLSSLELGDSALYFCASSVGGQGKDTQYFGPGTRLTVL.

This clonotype was recorded a few times. This chain uses TRBV3-1 with TRBJ2-7, with 9 positions matching TRBD2. The CDR3 has 14 residues. In germline, CDR1 is LGHDT, CDR2 YNNKEL (reference sequence). The V gene end was trimmed by 4 bases and the J gene end by 7 bases; junction bases not matched to a gene: 8. The CDR3 spells CASSPGTSLGEQYF. CDR3 nucleotides: TGTGCCAGCAGCCCTGGGACTAGCTTAGGAGAGCAGTACTTC.

There are a few counts of this clonotype. The gene calls are TRBV3-1 and TRBJ2-5; D unresolved. The germline V gene encodes CDR1 LGHDT and CDR2 YNNKEL (reference sequence). Trimming pared 7 bases from V and 5 bases from J, leaving 23 bases between. CDR3 length: 16 residues. The CDR3 DNA reads as TGTGCCAGCAACCCCTCCCGACGGACCAGAGACGAGACCCAGTACTTC. Its protein product is CASNPSRRTRDETQYF.

Worth noting for this clonotype: A much more abundant neighbour one base away suggests this may be a read error. The chain carries TRBV7-9 and TRBJ2-1; D not certain. V was pared by 1 base and J by 8 bases, with 3 bases between. Germline CDR1 is SEHNR and CDR2 is FQNEAQ (reference sequence). The CDR3 is 11 amino acids. The CDR3 protein is CASSLGHEQFF. CDR3 DNA: TGTGCCAGCAGCTTAGGGCATGAGCAGTTCTTC.

This clonotype appeared a few times. The chain couples TRBV3-1 to TRBJ2-5; D remains ambiguous. Per germline, CDR1 LGHDT and CDR2 YNNKEL (reference sequence). V lost 5 bases and J 2 bases, leaving 9 bases between the germline ends. The CDR3 runs to 13 residues. CDR3 bases: TGTGCCAGCAGCACCGGGCCACAAGAGACCCAGTACTTC. Translated: CASSTGPQETQYF.

This clonotype came up a few times. The rearrangement joins TRBV6-1 to TRBJ1-6, with 7 bases lining up with TRBD1. V trimming: 6 bases; J trimming: 6 bases; junction bases outside the gene matches: 5. Germline assignment: CDR1 MNHNS and CDR2 SASEGT. This CDR3 spans 14 amino acids. Written as DNA, the CDR3 is TGTGCCAGCAGACCCAGGGGGGGTAATTCACCCCTCCACTTT. Residues: CASRPRGGNSPLHF.

Only a few counts were recorded for this clonotype. The rearrangement joins TRBV6-1 to TRBJ1-3; 7 bases are shared with TRBD1. V shed 6 bases and J 0 bases; nucleotides not matched to a gene: 5. The CDR3 contains 15 residues. Looked up from germline, CDR1 is MNHNS and CDR2 is SASEGT. Here the CDR3 DNA reads TGTGCCAGCAGCCTCAGGACAGGCTCTGGAAACACCATATATTTT. This encodes CASSLRTGSGNTIYF.

This clonotype was observed a few times. The V and J genes are TRBV5-1 and TRBJ2-1; the D gene is possibly TRBD1 (6 bases). CDR3 length: 13 amino acids. With 4 bases removed from V and 8 bases from J, the gap between germline ends came to 13 bases. CDR1 is SGHRS and CDR2 is YFSETQ in the germline V gene. The CDR3 protein is CASSGDKFHEQFF. CDR3 DNA sequence: TGCGCCAGCAGCGGGGACAAATTTCATGAGCAGTTCTTC.

This clonotype was seen only a few times. Here the CDR3 reads CASSLAVQGAYGYTF. CDR3 in DNA: TGCGCCAGCAGCTTGGCCGTCCAGGGGGCCTATGGCTACACCTTC. V and J are TRBV5-1 and TRBJ1-2; TRBD1 agrees at 8 bases. The length of the CDR3 is 15 residues. Germline CDR1 is SGHRS and CDR2 is YFSETQ. Trimming cost V 0 bases and J 4 bases; bases outside gene matches: 5.

The J gene is TRBJ1-3, the V gene TRBV6-5, with D tentatively TRBD1 (6 bases). Germline CDR1 is MNHEY and CDR2 is SVGAGI. This CDR3 is 17 amino acids long. Between the trimmed V and J ends, which lost 2 bases and 0 bases, there was a span of 14 bases. CDR3 DNA: TGTGCCAGCAGTTACGGAATTACAGGGTACTCTGGAAACACCATATATTTT. Its translation: CASSYGITGYSGNTIYF.

In its sample, this clonotype was seen a few times. The CDR3 DNA is TGCGCCAGCAAGCTTAAGGACAGGCAAAATTCACCCCTCCACTTT. Its protein product is CASKLKDRQNSPLHF. The chain uses TRBV5-1 and TRBJ1-6; the match to TRBD1 covers 7 bases. Germline loops: CDR1 SGHRS, CDR2 YFSETQ. V dropped 6 bases and J dropped 7; count of bases not matched to a gene: 10. This CDR3 contains 15 residues.

The V and J genes are TRBV5-1 and TRBJ2-5, with 9 bases fitting TRBD1. This CDR3 has 13 amino acids. In germline, CDR1 is SGHRS, CDR2 YFSETQ. The J segment lost 5 bases and the V segment lost 2 bases, leaving 1 base of the junction unmatched. CDR3 in DNA: TGCGCCAGCAGCTTACAGGGGGCTGAGACCCAGTACTTC. It is translated as CASSLQGAETQYF.

The chain recombines TRBV9 with TRBJ2-2; D not certain. CDR3 size: 12 residues. Per germline, CDR1 SGDLS and CDR2 YYNGEE. V was trimmed by 0 bases and J by 7 bases, leaving 4 bases between them. CDR3 sequence (DNA): TGTGCCAGCAGCGTAGAAATCGGGGAGCTGTTTTTT. This encodes CASSVEIGELFF. Complete variable domain (other parts from reference TRBV9 and TRBJ2-2): DSGVTQTPKHLITATGQRVTLRCSPRSGDLSVYWYQQSLDQGLQFLIQYYNGEERAKGNILERFSAQQFPDLHSELNLSSLELGDSALYFCASSVEIGELFFGEGSRLTVL.

The rearrangement joins TRBV5-4 to TRBJ2-7; D gene unclear. The germline gives CDR1 SGHNT, CDR2 YYREEE (reference sequence). CDR3 length equals 13 residues. V lost 1 base and J 4 bases, leaving 9 bases between the germline ends. CDR3: CASSLNSLYEQYF. As DNA, the CDR3 is TGTGCCAGCAGCTTGAACAGCTTGTACGAGCAGTACTTC. Supplemented by reference TRBV5-4 and TRBJ2-7, the full variable domain reads ETGVTQSPTHLIKTRGQQVTLRCSSQSGHNTVSWYQQALGQGPQFIFQYYREEENGRGNFPPRFSGLQFPNYSSELNVNALELDDSALYLCASSLNSLYEQYFGPGTRLTVT.

The chain employs TRBV5-1 and TRBJ2-7; 8 bases map to TRBD2. This CDR3 has 14 residues. Germline V gene lookup returns CDR1 SGHRS and CDR2 YFSETQ. V lost 0 bases to trimming and J lost 5 bases; unmatched junction nucleotides: 4. The CDR3 nucleotides read TGCGCCAGCAGCTTGGACCGGGGGGGAAACGAGCAGTACTTC. As protein: CASSLDRGGNEQYF.

The chain couples TRBV18 to TRBJ2-7; 10 bases align to TRBD2. Germline CDR1 is KGHSH and CDR2 is LQKENI. CDR3 size: 15 residues. With 2 bases clipped from V and 1 base from J, the junction kept 2 bases outside the gene matches. This CDR3 reads CASSPASGGSYEQYF. DNA of the CDR3: TGTGCCAGCTCACCAGCTAGCGGGGGATCCTACGAGCAGTACTTC.

This clonotype was observed at least ten times. The J gene is TRBJ2-2, the V gene TRBV5-1, with 7 bases fitting TRBD1. The CDR3 loop spans 14 amino acids. From germline, CDR1 is SGHRS and CDR2 YFSETQ. J gave up 7 bases and V 2 bases, and 5 bases lay outside the gene matches. The CDR3 here is CASSFSGGVGELFF. CDR3 nucleotide sequence: TGCGCCAGCAGCTTCTCAGGGGGAGTCGGGGAGCTGTTTTTT.

There are many counts of this clonotype. The chain links TRBV20-1 to TRBJ2-5; D unresolved. Germline V gene lookup returns CDR1 DFQATT and CDR2 SNEGSKA (reference sequence). The CDR3 covers 13 residues. The ends were cut back, 5 bases at V and 3 bases at J, with 13 bases in the middle. Here the CDR3 reads CSAPRGREETQYF. The CDR3 DNA reads as TGCAGTGCTCCCCGTGGAAGGGAAGAGACCCAGTACTTC.

This clonotype was seen a few times. The V gene is TRBV30, the J gene TRBJ1-6; D is undetermined. Germline values: CDR1 GTSNPN, CDR2 SVGIG (reference sequence). CDR3 length: 13 amino acids. V shed 5 bases and J shed 9 bases, with 14 bases lying between them. The CDR3 nucleotides are TGTGCCTGGGCAGGAGATCCTTTTTCACCCCTCCACTTT. It specifies CAWAGDPFSPLHF.

J is TRBJ2-1 and V is TRBV7-2; a possible D gene is TRBD2 (7 bases). V was clipped by 0 bases and J by 5 bases, with 11 bases between them. Looked up from germline, CDR1 is SGHTA and CDR2 is FQGNSA. This CDR3 has 15 residues. In DNA, the CDR3 is TGTGCCAGCAGCTTAGCAGGGGGGGCTGACAATGAGCAGTTCTTC. Its protein product is CASSLAGGADNEQFF.

The CDR3 region has the DNA TGTGCCAGCAGTTTTAAACCCCGATGGATAGCGGGGGGCACCTCGGGCTACGAGCAGTACTTC. Protein sequence: CASSFKPRWIAGGTSGYEQYF. The chain joins TRBV12-3 or TRBV12-4 to TRBJ2-7, with 10 bases identical to TRBD2. V was pared by 3 bases and J by 3 bases, with 23 bases of the junction left unmatched. The CDR3 is 21 residues long.

CDR3 residues: CSVESGTASYEQYF. DNA of the CDR3: TGCAGCGTTGAGTCCGGGACAGCTTCCTACGAGCAGTACTTC. The chain links TRBV29-1 to TRBJ2-7, with TRBD1 matching over 7 bases. With 3 bases clipped from V and 1 base from J, the junction kept 6 bases outside the gene matches. The CDR3 has 14 residues. Germline CDR1 reads SQVTM; CDR2 reads ANQGSEA.

The chain is built from TRBV7-9 and TRBJ2-1; the match to TRBD2 covers 12 bases. This CDR3 has 16 amino acids. Germline V gives CDR1 SEHNR, CDR2 FQNEAQ (reference sequence). V was pared by 5 bases and J by 7 bases, with 9 bases of the junction left unmatched. CDR3 sequence reads: CASSPRLAGEINEQFF. The CDR3 nucleotides read TGTGCCAGCAGCCCTAGACTAGCGGGAGAGATAAATGAGCAGTTCTTC.